Detailed here is one TCR beta chain. Its antigen remains unidentified. CDR1 and CDR2 from the germline V gene are SGHRS and YFSETQ. V lost 3 bases to trimming and J lost 0 bases, with 6 bases between them. The CDR3 runs to 13 residues. Following extraction, RNA underwent reverse transcription to cDNA, which served as the sequencing template. Measured with immunoSEQ multiplex PCR; TCRdb has only the in-frame clones, and not every one. The data show about 82,000 clones, with roughly 50% seen just once and approximately 5.4% held by the top ten. These data come from a study of CD8+ T cells in alopecia areata. Study-level results: Compared with mice, patients displayed less clear TCR sharing, possibly for HLA-related reasons.

This TCR was recovered from a human donor with alopecia areata. The sequenced material came from NKG2D-high CD8+ T cells sorted from blood. The chain is built from TRBV5-1 and TRBJ1-2; the D is unclear. The CDR3 sequence: CASSSRTNYGYTF. Written as DNA, the CDR3 is TGCGCCAGCAGCTCGCGTACTAACTATGGCTACACCTTC.